Listed here are 10 T cell receptor beta chains from one sample, sequenced in a study of cytomegalovirus exposure and HLA in healthy donors. This PCR relied on a set of 60 Vbeta primers and 13 Jbeta primers. Only in-frame clones appear in the TCRdb table, and some are missing; sequencing was by immunoSEQ multiplex PCR. The sample lists 200,000 to 300,000 clones; roughly 78% were seen once. Sequencing was done on a sample of PBMCs. The receptors originated from a boy aged 5 to 17 in good health and CMV-seronegative.

The chain uses TRBV10-3 and TRBJ2-1; 8 positions agree with TRBD2. CDR1 is ENHRY, CDR2 SYGVKD, per germline. The CDR3 is 15 residues long. V trimming: 3 bases; J trimming: 3 bases; junction bases outside the gene matches: 4. This CDR3 is CAISEERECYNEQFF. The CDR3 nucleotides are TGTGCCATCAGTGAAGAGCGGGAGTGCTACAATGAGCAGTTCTTC.

This chain links TRBV11-2 with TRBJ2-3, with 8 bases aligning to TRBD1. This CDR3 has 15 residues. Germline V gene sequence: CDR1 SGHAT, CDR2 FQNNGV. J lost 5 bases, V lost 1 base, and 5 bases had no gene match. The DNA of the CDR3 is TGTGCCAGCAGCTTAGGGGTTACAGGGGGAGATACGCAGTATTTT. Its translation: CASSLGVTGGDTQYF. The variable domain in full, completed from reference TRBV11-2 and TRBJ2-3, reads EAGVAQSPRYKIIEKRQSVAFWCNPISGHATLYWYQQILGQGPKLLIQFQNNGVVDDSQLPKDRFSAERLKGVDSTLKIQPAKLEDSAVYLCASSLGVTGGDTQYFGPGTRLTVL.

This clone was found once. This chain joins TRBV13 and TRBJ2-5, with 10 bases identical to TRBD2. The DNA matches TRBJ2-7 better at its end, which makes the J call doubtful. This CDR3 is 17 amino acids long. CDR1 is PRHDT and CDR2 is FYEKMQ in the germline V gene (reference sequence). CDR3 DNA: TGTGCCAGCAGCTTAGGTCCTCTAGCGGGAGATGGGGACGAGCAGTACTTC. Translated: CASSLGPLAGDGDEQYF.

The chain employs TRBV7-2 and TRBJ2-5; 10 nucleotides line up with TRBD2. The germline V gene encodes CDR1 SGHTA and CDR2 FQGNSA. V trimming: 0 bases; J trimming: 5 bases; junction bases outside the gene matches: 9. This CDR3 has 17 residues. The CDR3 loop is CASSLALSGGAVETQYF. In nucleotides, the CDR3 is TGTGCCAGCAGCTTAGCGCTCAGCGGGGGGGCCGTGGAGACCCAGTACTTC.

V and J are TRBV19 and TRBJ2-2; D may be TRBD2 (7 bases). The germline V gene has CDR1 LNHDA and CDR2 SQIVND (reference sequence). The V end was cut by 6 bases, the J end by 2 bases, with 19 bases between. There are 17 residues in the CDR3. The CDR3 coding sequence is TGTGCCAGTAGCCCCCTCCGGGGGGCAGGAAACACCGGGGAGCTGTTTTTT. Protein: CASSPLRGAGNTGELFF.

V and J are TRBV6-6 and TRBJ2-7; a possible D gene is TRBD2 (5 bases). Germline loops: CDR1 MNHNY, CDR2 SVGAGI (reference sequence). Trimming removed 8 bases from V and 3 bases from J, with 14 bases in between. This CDR3 is 13 amino acids long. This CDR3 reads CASLGGGLYEQYF. DNA for the CDR3: TGTGCCAGCTTAGGTGGCGGGCTCTACGAGCAGTACTTC.

This clone was observed a single time. The chain is built from TRBV30 and TRBJ1-2; D is unclear. Germline CDR1 is GTSNPN and CDR2 is SVGIG (reference sequence). The CDR3 spans 13 residues. V was pared by 0 bases and J by 8 bases, with 13 bases between. The CDR3 coding sequence is TGTGCCTGGAGTGTATCGGAAGATAGCGGCTACACCTTC. It translates to CAWSVSEDSGYTF.

The chain links TRBV7-2 to TRBJ1-4; the match to TRBD1 covers 7 bases. The junction had 4 bases not matched to a gene; V was cut back by 0 bases and J by 9 bases. The CDR3 is made up of 14 amino acids. CDR1 is SGHTA, CDR2 FQGNSA, per germline. The CDR3 bases are TGTGCCAGCAGCTTAGCCGGGACAGAGAAAAAACTGTTTTTT. This codes for CASSLAGTEKKLFF.

The chain is built from TRBV7-2 and TRBJ2-7; 9 nucleotides match TRBD2. The length of the CDR3 is 14 residues. The V segment lost 5 bases and the J segment 3 bases; nucleotides outside the gene matches: 5. CDR1 is SGHTA and CDR2 is FQGNSA in the germline V gene. CDR3 nucleotides: TGTGCCAGCAGCATGACTAGCGGCCACTACGAGCAGTACTTC. As protein: CASSMTSGHYEQYF. The whole variable domain, filled in from reference TRBV7-2 and TRBJ2-7, reads GAGVSQSPSNKVTEKGKDVELRCDPISGHTALYWYRQSLGQGLEFLIYFQGNSAPDKSGLPSDRFSAERTGGSVSTLTIQRTQQEDSAVYLCASSMTSGHYEQYFGPGTRLTVT.

The chain employs TRBV6-5 and TRBJ2-1; 13 positions agree with TRBD2. Germline V gives CDR1 MNHEY, CDR2 SVGAGI. This CDR3 has 15 amino acids. The trim removed 0 bases at V and 9 bases at J, leaving 2 bases unmatched. The CDR3 loop is CASSYSLAGGFEQFF. CDR3 bases: TGTGCCAGCAGTTACTCACTAGCGGGGGGGTTTGAGCAGTTCTTC.